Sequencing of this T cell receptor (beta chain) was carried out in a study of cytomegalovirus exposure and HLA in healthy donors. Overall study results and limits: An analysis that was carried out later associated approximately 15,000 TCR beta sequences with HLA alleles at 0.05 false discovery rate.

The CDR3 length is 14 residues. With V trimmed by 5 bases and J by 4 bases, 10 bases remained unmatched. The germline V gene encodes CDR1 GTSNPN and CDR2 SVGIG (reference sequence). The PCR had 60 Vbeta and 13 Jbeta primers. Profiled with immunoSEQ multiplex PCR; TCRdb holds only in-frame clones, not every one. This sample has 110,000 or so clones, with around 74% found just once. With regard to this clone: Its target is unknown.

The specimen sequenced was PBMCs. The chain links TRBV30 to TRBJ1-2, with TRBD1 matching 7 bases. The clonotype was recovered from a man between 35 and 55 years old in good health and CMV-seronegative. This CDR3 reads CAWDPTGSGYGYTF. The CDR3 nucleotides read TGTGCCTGGGACCCGACAGGGTCAGGCTATGGCTACACCTTC.